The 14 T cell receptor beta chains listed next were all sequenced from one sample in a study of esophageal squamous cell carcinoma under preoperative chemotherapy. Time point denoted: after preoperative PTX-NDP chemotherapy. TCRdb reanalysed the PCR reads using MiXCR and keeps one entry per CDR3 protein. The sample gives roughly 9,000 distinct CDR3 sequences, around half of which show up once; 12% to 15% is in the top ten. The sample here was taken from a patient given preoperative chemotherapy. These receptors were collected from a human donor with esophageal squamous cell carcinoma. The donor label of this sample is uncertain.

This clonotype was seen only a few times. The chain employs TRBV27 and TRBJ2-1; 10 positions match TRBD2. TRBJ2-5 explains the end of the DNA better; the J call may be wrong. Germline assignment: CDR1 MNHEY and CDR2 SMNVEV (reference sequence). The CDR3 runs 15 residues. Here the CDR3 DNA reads TGTGCCAGCAGTCCTAGCGGGAGACCCCAAGAGACCCAGTACTTC. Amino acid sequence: CASSPSGRPQETQYF.

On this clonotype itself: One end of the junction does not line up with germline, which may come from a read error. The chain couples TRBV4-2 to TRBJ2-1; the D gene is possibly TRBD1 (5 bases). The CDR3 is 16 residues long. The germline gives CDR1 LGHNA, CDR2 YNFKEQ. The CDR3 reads CASSQEGSAIDSEQFF. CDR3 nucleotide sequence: TGTGCCAGCAGCCAAGAAGGGTCGGCCATCGACAGTGAGCAGTTTTTT.

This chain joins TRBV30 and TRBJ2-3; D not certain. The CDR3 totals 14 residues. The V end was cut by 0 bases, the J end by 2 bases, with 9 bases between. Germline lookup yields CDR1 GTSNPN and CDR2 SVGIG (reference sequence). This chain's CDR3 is CAWSVGVDTDTQYF. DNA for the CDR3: TGTGCCTGGAGTGTTGGAGTTGACACAGATACGCAGTATTTT.

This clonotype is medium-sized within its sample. The CDR3 bases are TGTGCCAGCAGTTCCCGGGGAGGAGACTGGGAGACCCAGTTCTTC. Protein sequence: CASSSRGGDWETQFF. The chain carries TRBV6-5 and TRBJ2-1, with D maybe TRBD2 (6 bases). The CDR3 is 15 amino acids. The germline V gene encodes CDR1 MNHEY and CDR2 SVGAGI. V was clipped by 4 bases and J by 13 bases, with 23 bases between them.

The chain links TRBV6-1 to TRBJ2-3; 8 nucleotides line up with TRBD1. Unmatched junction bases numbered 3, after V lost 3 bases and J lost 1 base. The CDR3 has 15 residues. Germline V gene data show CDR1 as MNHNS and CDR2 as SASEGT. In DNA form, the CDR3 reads TGTGCCAGCAGTGAGACAGGGGTGGGCACAGATACGCAGTATTTT. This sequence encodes CASSETGVGTDTQYF.

Here the CDR3 DNA reads TGTGCCAGCAGTTCAGGCGTCTCCTACAATGAGCAGTTCTTC. Translated: CASSSGVSYNEQFF. The rearrangement joins TRBV12-3 or TRBV12-4 to TRBJ2-1; D is ambiguous. Trimming took 4 bases from V and 0 from J, leaving 7 bases between them. This CDR3 region has 14 residues.

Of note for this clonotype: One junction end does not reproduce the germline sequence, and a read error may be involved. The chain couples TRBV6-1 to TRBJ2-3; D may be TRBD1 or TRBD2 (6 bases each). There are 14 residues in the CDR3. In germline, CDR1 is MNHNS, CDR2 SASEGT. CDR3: CAGSGGRDGDTQYF. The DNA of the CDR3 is TGTGCGGGCAGTGGGGGGCGGGACGGAGATACGCAGTATTTC.

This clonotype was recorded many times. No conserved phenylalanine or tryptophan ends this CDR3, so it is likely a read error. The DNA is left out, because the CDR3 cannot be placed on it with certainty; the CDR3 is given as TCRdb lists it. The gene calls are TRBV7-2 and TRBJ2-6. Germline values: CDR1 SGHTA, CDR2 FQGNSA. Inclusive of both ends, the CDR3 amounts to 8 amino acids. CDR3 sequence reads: CASSVSSS.

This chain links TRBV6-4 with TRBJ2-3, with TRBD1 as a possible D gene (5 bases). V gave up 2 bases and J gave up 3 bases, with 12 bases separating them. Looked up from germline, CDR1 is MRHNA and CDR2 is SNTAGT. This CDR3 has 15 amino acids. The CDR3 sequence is CASSDQGLETDTQYF. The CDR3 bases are TGTGCCAGCAGTGACCAGGGATTGGAAACAGATACGCAGTATTTT.

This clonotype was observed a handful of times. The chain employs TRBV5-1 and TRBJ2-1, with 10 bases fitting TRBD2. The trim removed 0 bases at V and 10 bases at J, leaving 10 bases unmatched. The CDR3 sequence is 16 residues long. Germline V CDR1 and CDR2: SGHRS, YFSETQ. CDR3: CASSLVGTSATYEQFF. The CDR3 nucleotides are TGCGCCAGCAGCTTGGTTGGGACTAGCGCTACCTACGAGCAGTTCTTC.

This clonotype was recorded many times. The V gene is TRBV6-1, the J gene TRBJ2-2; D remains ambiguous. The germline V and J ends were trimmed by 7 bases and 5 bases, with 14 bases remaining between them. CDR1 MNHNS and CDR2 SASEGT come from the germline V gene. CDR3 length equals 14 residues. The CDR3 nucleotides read TGTGCCAGCAATGTTATCGGGCTTACCGGGGAGCTGTTTTTT. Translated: CASNVIGLTGELFF.

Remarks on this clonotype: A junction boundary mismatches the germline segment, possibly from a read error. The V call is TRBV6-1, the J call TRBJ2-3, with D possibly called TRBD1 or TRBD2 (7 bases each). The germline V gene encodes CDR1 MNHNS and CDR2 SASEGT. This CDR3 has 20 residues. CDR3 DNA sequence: TGTGCGAGCACGGGTTTCCAGGGGGGGCTGGGGGGACGTGACCCAGAGACGCAGTATTTC. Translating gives CASTGFQGGLGGRDPETQYF.

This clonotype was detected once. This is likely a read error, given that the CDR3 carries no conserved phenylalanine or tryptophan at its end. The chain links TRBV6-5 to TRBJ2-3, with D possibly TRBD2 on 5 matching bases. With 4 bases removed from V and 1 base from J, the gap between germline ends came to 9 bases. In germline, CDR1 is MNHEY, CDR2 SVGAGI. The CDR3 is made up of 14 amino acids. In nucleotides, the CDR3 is TGTGCCAGCAGTTTGGGGAGTCGCACAGATACGCAGTATTCG. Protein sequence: CASSLGSRTDTQYS.

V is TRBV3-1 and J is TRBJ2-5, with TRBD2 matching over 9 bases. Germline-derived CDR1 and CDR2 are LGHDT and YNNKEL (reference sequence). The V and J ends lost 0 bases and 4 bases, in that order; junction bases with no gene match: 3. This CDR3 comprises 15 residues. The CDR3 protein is CASSQDWREGETQYF. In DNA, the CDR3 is TGTGCCAGCAGCCAAGACTGGCGGGAGGGAGAGACCCAGTACTTC.